This T cell receptor (beta chain) was captured by sequencing in a study of shared clonotypes between healthy human individuals. This clone was seen at least ten times. CDR3 length: 13 amino acids. V lost 3 bases, J lost 9 bases, and 12 bases lay in between. Germline V lookup: CDR1 MNHNS, CDR2 SASEGT. Generated by immunoSEQ multiplex PCR, the TCRdb table keeps only in-frame clones and is missing some. Here the sample spans about 120,000 clones, roughly 70% being singletons. The receptor was derived from a woman in her twenties or thirties in good health. This chain joins TRBV6-1 and TRBJ2-1; no reliable D call. The sample comprised memory CD8+ T cells sorted from blood. The subset is: CD45RO+ cells pooled with CCR7-negative TemRA cells. CDR3 DNA sequence: TGTGCCAGCAGTGATGAGGATCATGGTGAGCAGTTCTTC. It yields the protein CASSDEDHGEQFF.